This TCR beta chain was sequenced during a study of T cell responses to AZD1222 COVID-19 vaccine. CDR1 and CDR2 (germline): DFQATT, SNEGSKA (reference sequence). The CDR3 runs to 11 residues. Trimming pared 3 bases from V and 8 bases from J, leaving 8 bases between. Assay used: immunoSEQ multiplex PCR; TCRdb lists only in-frame clones, some missing. The table lists roughly 190,000 clones, around 90% of them singletons. This material consisted of peripheral blood, taken 28 days after the second dose of the MenACWY control vaccine. The V call is TRBV20-1, the J call TRBJ2-1; D is unclear. The clonotype comes from an adult who received the MenACWY meningococcal vaccine as a control. The CDR3 coding sequence is TGCAGTGCTAGGGGATACGATGAGCAGTTCTTC. This translates into CSARGYDEQFF.